These 32 T cell receptor beta chains were all obtained from the same sample, sequenced in a study of blood T cell repertoires in COVID-19. Only in-frame clones appear in the TCRdb table, and some are missing; sequencing was by immunoSEQ multiplex PCR. In the table there are 200,000 to 300,000 clones, around 89% of which are singletons. Material for sequencing was PBMCs or T cells enriched from blood (not recorded which). These receptors originate from a man between 45 and 60 years old who had been exposed to COVID-19.

The chain has TRBV18 and TRBJ2-7; the D gene is possibly TRBD1 (6 bases). The V and J ends lost 4 bases and 2 bases respectively, with 15 bases between them. Germline V gene sequence: CDR1 KGHSH, CDR2 LQKENI. CDR3 length: 15 residues. The CDR3 here is CASSLVPGTTYEQYV. CDR3 DNA sequence: TGTGCCAGCTCACTCGTACCCGGGACAACCTACGAGCAGTACGTC.

This chain connects TRBV18 to TRBJ2-2, with 8 bases fitting TRBD1. Germline V gene lookup returns CDR1 KGHSH and CDR2 LQKENI. The CDR3 consists of 15 residues. Trimming cost V 6 bases and J 6 bases; bases outside gene matches: 9. This chain's CDR3 is CASSLGGTGPGELFF. The CDR3 region has the DNA TGTGCCAGCTCCCTAGGAGGGACAGGCCCCGGGGAGCTGTTTTTT.

This clone was observed a single time. This chain uses TRBV7-2 with TRBJ2-3; TRBD2 aligns across 12 bases. V lost 5 bases to trimming and J lost 3 bases; unmatched junction nucleotides: 9. The CDR3 runs to 17 residues. Germline V gives CDR1 SGHTA, CDR2 FQGNSA. CDR3 sequence: CASSRRLAGALTDTQYF. The CDR3 DNA is TGTGCCAGCAGCCGTCGACTAGCGGGGGCCCTTACAGATACGCAGTATTTT.

This chain joins TRBV19 and TRBJ1-3; TRBD1 is a possible D gene (5 bases). Trimming stripped 8 bases from V and 2 bases from J, with 16 bases between. This CDR3 spans 15 amino acids. Germline V gene lookup returns CDR1 LNHDA and CDR2 SQIVND (reference sequence). The CDR3 protein is CASVDRGYAGNTIYF. In DNA form, the CDR3 reads TGTGCCAGTGTTGATAGGGGCTATGCTGGAAACACCATATATTTT. Together with reference TRBV19 and TRBJ1-3, the CDR3 gives the full variable domain: DGGITQSPKYLFRKEGQNVTLSCEQNLNHDAMYWYRQDPGQGLRLIYYSQIVNDFQKGDIAEGYSVSREKKESFPLTVTSAQKNPTAFYLCASVDRGYAGNTIYFGEGSWLTVV.

V and J are TRBV7-2 and TRBJ1-1; a possible D gene is TRBD1 (5 bases). CDR3 size: 11 residues. Germline V lookup: CDR1 SGHTA, CDR2 FQGNSA. Trimming shortened V by 10 bases and J by 11 bases, and 17 bases separated the two germline ends. This CDR3 reads CAILQGLKAFF. For the CDR3, the DNA is TGTGCCATATTGCAGGGTCTGAAGGCTTTCTTT.

The chain uses TRBV3-1 (or the pseudogene TRBV3-2) and TRBJ1-1; the D gene is possibly TRBD1 (6 bases). Germline V gene data show CDR1 as LGHDT and CDR2 as YNNKEL (reference sequence). Trimming shortened V by 4 bases and J by 5 bases, and 17 bases separated the two germline ends. CDR3 length: 15 amino acids. Here the CDR3 DNA reads TGTGCCAGCAGCCCGAGTGGGGGGGCGAGGACTGAAGCTTTCTTT. Translating gives CASSPSGGARTEAFF.

This clone was observed a single time. This chain uses TRBV10-3 with TRBJ1-5; 9 bases are shared with TRBD1. Germline CDR1 and CDR2: ENHRY and SYGVKD. The CDR3 contains 15 residues. V dropped 5 bases and J dropped 5; count of bases not matched to a gene: 7. CDR3 loop: CAISTPGQGDQPQHF. The CDR3 nucleotides read TGTGCCATCAGTACACCGGGACAGGGAGATCAGCCCCAGCATTTT.

The CDR3 nucleotides read TGTGCCAGCAGCGACAGTAATCGGGGGAGGAACACTGAAGCTTTCTTT. Its protein product is CASSDSNRGRNTEAFF. J is TRBJ1-1 and V is TRBV13; D may be TRBD1 (5 bases). The CDR3 runs 16 residues. Germline values: CDR1 PRHDT, CDR2 FYEKMQ (reference sequence). V was trimmed by 5 bases and J by 1 base, leaving 17 bases between them.

The chain carries TRBV11-3 and TRBJ2-3; D not resolved. The CDR3 is 16 residues long. Trimming removed 7 bases at V and 5 bases at J, with 22 bases between. Germline CDR1 reads SGHNT; CDR2 reads YENEEA. The chain's CDR3 is CASTLRGSTKLDTQYF. The CDR3 DNA reads TGTGCCAGCACCTTGAGAGGATCCACTAAACTAGATACGCAGTATTTT.

This chain uses TRBV28 with TRBJ2-5, with 9 nucleotides matching TRBD1. Germline loops: CDR1 MDHEN, CDR2 SYDVKM. The CDR3 length is 12 residues. The CDR3 loop reads CAIQGAAETQYF. CDR3 nucleotide sequence: TGTGCTATACAGGGGGCAGCGGAGACCCAGTACTTC.

The rearrangement links TRBV6-6 to TRBJ2-3; 9 bases fit TRBD2. Germline values: CDR1 MNHNY, CDR2 SVGAGI (reference sequence). After removal of 0 bases from V and 9 bases from J, the junction contained 7 bases not matched to a gene. The CDR3 is 15 amino acids. In DNA, the CDR3 is TGTGCCAGCAGTTACTCGGCTAGCGGGATCTTGACGCAGTATTTT. Translating gives CASSYSASGILTQYF.

CDR3: CASNAGTLITQYF. CDR3 DNA: TGTGCCAGCAACGCGGGAACCCTCATAACGCAGTATTTT. The genes are TRBV2 and TRBJ2-3; maybe TRBD2 (6 bases). The CDR3 runs to 13 residues. Germline V gene data show CDR1 as SNHLY and CDR2 as FYNNEI. V was cut by 7 bases and J by 9 bases, with 17 bases left in between.

This chain links TRBV13 with TRBJ2-7, with D possibly TRBD2 on 6 matching bases. The V end lost 3 bases, the J end lost 2 bases, and 11 bases lay between the germline ends. Germline CDR1 and CDR2: PRHDT and FYEKMQ (reference sequence). CDR3 size: 14 residues. CDR3 bases: TGTGCCAGCAGCTTGGAGGGCCAAACCTACGAGCAGTACGTC. Its protein product is CASSLEGQTYEQYV.

The V gene is TRBV7-9, the J gene TRBJ2-5; TRBD1 aligns across 8 bases. V shed 5 bases, J shed 2 bases, and the junction held 7 bases outside the gene matches. Germline CDR1 SEHNR, CDR2 FQNEAQ (reference sequence). CDR3 length equals 15 residues. Here the CDR3 DNA reads TGTGCCAGCAGCCTCGGGACAGGTACTCAAGAGACCCAGTACTTC. It translates to CASSLGTGTQETQYF.

A single count supports this clone. The chain recombines TRBV9 with TRBJ1-1; D remains unclear. Trimming pared 4 bases from V and 6 bases from J, leaving 16 bases between. Germline loops: CDR1 SGDLS, CDR2 YYNGEE. This CDR3 contains 14 residues. CDR3 sequence (DNA): TGTGCCAGCAGCCCCACGGGATTACGGGCTGAAGCTTTCTTT. Translation gives CASSPTGLRAEAFF.

This sequence joins TRBV2 and TRBJ2-3; a possible D gene is TRBD1 (5 bases). CDR1 is SNHLY, CDR2 FYNNEI, per germline. Trimming shortened V by 1 base and J by 6 bases, and 17 bases separated the two germline ends. This CDR3 comprises 16 residues. This chain's CDR3 is CASSEVGAGFLDTQYF. CDR3 coding DNA: TGTGCCAGCAGTGAAGTAGGTGCAGGGTTCTTGGATACGCAGTATTTT.

The CDR3 is CASSLGQGFMNTEAFF. CDR3 nucleotide sequence: TGCGCCAGCAGCTTGGGGCAGGGGTTCATGAACACTGAAGCTTTCTTT. This chain connects TRBV5-1 to TRBJ1-1, with D maybe TRBD1 (6 bases). Germline V CDR1 and CDR2: SGHRS, YFSETQ. The CDR3 loop spans 16 amino acids. V lost 0 bases, J lost 0 bases, and 12 bases lay in between.

The chain recombines TRBV7-9 with TRBJ1-4; D gene ambiguous. The CDR3 runs 15 residues. CDR1 is SEHNR and CDR2 is FQNEAQ in the germline V gene (reference sequence). V shed 5 bases and J shed 8 bases, with 18 bases lying between them. CDR3 sequence (DNA): TGTGCCAGCAGCCTAAGTATGGGAGGAGGGGAAAAACTGTTTTTT. Translating gives CASSLSMGGGEKLFF.

V gene TRBV7-2 combines with J gene TRBJ1-5; D remains ambiguous. The CDR3 loop spans 14 amino acids. CDR1 and CDR2 from the germline V gene are SGHTA and FQGNSA. V gave up 1 base and J gave up 6 bases, with 10 bases separating them. In DNA, the CDR3 is TGTGCCAGCAGCTTAGGCAGGTTCACTCAGCCCCAGCATTTT. Translation: CASSLGRFTQPQHF.

Here the CDR3 reads CASSLNLGGYNEQFF. The CDR3 nucleotides read TGTGCCAGCAGCTTGAATCTAGGGGGCTACAATGAGCAGTTCTTC. The V gene is TRBV5-4, the J gene TRBJ2-1; a weak D match, TRBD1 (6 bases). CDR3 length equals 15 residues. With 1 base removed from V and 3 bases from J, the gap between germline ends came to 11 bases. Looked up from germline, CDR1 is SGHNT and CDR2 is YYREEE (reference sequence).

This rearrangement joins TRBV6-6 to TRBJ2-4; D not certain. V was clipped by 4 bases and J by 0 bases, with 7 bases between them. The CDR3 sequence is 14 residues long. Germline V gene data show CDR1 as MNHNY and CDR2 as SVGAGI (reference sequence). The DNA of the CDR3 is TGTGCCAGCAGTTCAGGTGCAGCCAAAAACATTCAGTACTTC. Translated: CASSSGAAKNIQYF.

Only one count was recorded for this clone. The genes are TRBV7-9 and TRBJ1-2, with 7 nucleotides matching TRBD1. The CDR3 runs 17 residues. CDR1 and CDR2 (germline): SEHNR, FQNEAQ (reference sequence). V gave up 0 bases and J gave up 4 bases; unmatched junction bases: 11. The CDR3 is CASSLARMGQSVYGYTF. For the CDR3, the DNA is TGTGCCAGCAGCTTAGCTCGTATGGGACAGAGCGTCTATGGCTACACCTTC.

The CDR3 protein is CASSGQGADNEQFF. DNA of the CDR3: TGCGCCAGCAGCGGTCAGGGGGCAGACAATGAGCAGTTCTTC. The chain is built from TRBV5-1 and TRBJ2-1; 8 nucleotides line up with TRBD1. The V gene's germline CDR1 is SGHRS and CDR2 YFSETQ. The V gene end was trimmed by 4 bases and the J gene end by 5 bases; junction bases not matched to a gene: 5. This CDR3 has 14 residues.

The rearrangement links TRBV28 to TRBJ1-5; TRBD1 might be the D (6 bases). The CDR3 loop spans 15 amino acids. The V end lost 5 bases, the J end lost 6 bases, and 17 bases lay between the germline ends. The germline V gene has CDR1 MDHEN and CDR2 SYDVKM. CDR3 amino acids: CASSPPGQMGQPQHF. CDR3 DNA: TGTGCCAGCAGTCCACCGGGACAAATGGGTCAGCCCCAGCATTTT.

V gene TRBV6-5 combines with J gene TRBJ1-2; TRBD1 is a possible D gene (6 bases). This CDR3 contains 14 residues. Germline CDR1 reads MNHEY; CDR2 reads SVGAGI. Trimming stripped 0 bases from V and 6 bases from J, with 11 bases between. Written as DNA, the CDR3 is TGTGCCAGCAGTTACTCAGCAGGGGCCGATGGCTACACCTTC. This gives the protein CASSYSAGADGYTF.

This chain links TRBV15 with TRBJ1-6; TRBD1 might be the D (5 bases). With 0 bases removed from V and 17 bases from J, the gap between germline ends came to 14 bases. Germline lookup yields CDR1 LNHNV and CDR2 YYDKDF (reference sequence). This CDR3 is built from 13 residues. In DNA, the CDR3 is TGTGCCACCAGCAGAGATTTCACACGGGACTTCCACTTT. It encodes CATSRDFTRDFHF.

The rearrangement links TRBV30 to TRBJ1-4, with D tentatively TRBD1 (6 bases). The CDR3 extends over 13 amino acids. V lost 3 bases, J lost 5 bases, and 10 bases lay in between. Germline CDR1 GTSNPN, CDR2 SVGIG (reference sequence). The CDR3 bases are TGTGCCTGGAGACCAGGGGAAAATGAAAAACTGTTTTTT. Protein: CAWRPGENEKLFF.

The chain carries TRBV12-3 or TRBV12-4 and TRBJ2-3, with D perhaps matching TRBD2 (5 bases). The CDR3 length is 13 residues. V was clipped by 7 bases and J by 0 bases, with 8 bases between them. The CDR3 is CASTGFSTDTQYF. The CDR3 DNA is TGTGCCAGCACGGGGTTTAGCACAGATACGCAGTATTTT.

This rearrangement joins TRBV6-5 to TRBJ1-2; TRBD1 is a possible D gene (6 bases). V lost 6 bases, J lost 4 bases, and 18 bases lay in between. The CDR3 runs 15 residues. Germline V gene sequence: CDR1 MNHEY, CDR2 SVGAGI. The CDR3 spells CASRYNSQGIYGYTF. Here the CDR3 DNA reads TGTGCCAGCAGATACAACTCTCAGGGGATCTATGGCTACACCTTC.

The rearrangement links TRBV11-1 to TRBJ2-5, with D tentatively TRBD2 (5 bases). The germline V gene has CDR1 SGHAT and CDR2 FQDESV (reference sequence). The CDR3 spans 14 residues. V gave up 0 bases and J gave up 6 bases, with 11 bases separating them. The CDR3 loop reads CASSLAWEMKTQYF. CDR3 DNA: TGTGCCAGCAGCTTAGCCTGGGAGATGAAGACCCAGTACTTC.

The rearrangement links TRBV6-1 to TRBJ1-1; D is undetermined. Trimming left V 1 base short and J 0 bases short, with 12 bases between. CDR3 length: 16 amino acids. CDR1 is MNHNS, CDR2 SASEGT, per germline. The CDR3 DNA is TGTGCCAGCAGTGAAGGTCCTGGGCAGATGAACACTGAAGCTTTCTTT. Its translation: CASSEGPGQMNTEAFF.

The V gene is TRBV27, the J gene TRBJ2-7, with 8 bases lining up with TRBD2. This CDR3 region has 13 residues. CDR1 is MNHEY and CDR2 is SMNVEV in the germline V gene (reference sequence). V lost 4 bases and J lost 7; bases outside the gene matches: 6. CDR3 DNA sequence: TGTGCCAGCAGTTGGGCGGGAGGTGGTGAGCAGTACGTC. Amino acids: CASSWAGGGEQYV.